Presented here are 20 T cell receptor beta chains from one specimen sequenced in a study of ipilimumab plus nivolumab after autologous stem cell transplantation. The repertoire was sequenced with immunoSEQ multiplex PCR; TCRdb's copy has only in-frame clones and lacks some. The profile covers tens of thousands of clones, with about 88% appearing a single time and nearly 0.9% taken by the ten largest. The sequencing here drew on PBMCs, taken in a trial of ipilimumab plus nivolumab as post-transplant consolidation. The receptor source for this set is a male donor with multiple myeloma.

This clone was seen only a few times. Here the CDR3 reads CASSLLRGRNEQFF. The CDR3 DNA follows: TGTGCCAGCAGCCTACTTAGGGGGCGGAATGAGCAGTTCTTC. This chain joins TRBV11-2 and TRBJ2-1; 7 bases are shared with TRBD1. The germline V gene has CDR1 SGHAT and CDR2 FQNNGV. There are 14 residues in the CDR3. V lost 5 bases and J lost 7; bases outside the gene matches: 8.

CDR3 coding DNA: TGTGCCAGCAGCTTAAACGAGGGACCCTACGAGCAGTACTTC. It codes for CASSLNEGPYEQYF. The chain links TRBV7-3 to TRBJ2-5; tentatively, D is TRBD1 or TRBD2 (5 bases each). The J call could be wrong; TRBJ2-7 is a better fit for the DNA end. Germline-derived CDR1 and CDR2 are SGHTA and FQGTGA. CDR3 length equals 14 residues.

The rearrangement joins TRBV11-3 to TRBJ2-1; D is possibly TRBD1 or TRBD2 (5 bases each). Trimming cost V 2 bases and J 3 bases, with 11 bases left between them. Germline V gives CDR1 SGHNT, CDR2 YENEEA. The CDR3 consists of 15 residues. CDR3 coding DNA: TGTGCCAGCAGCTTATCCGGGGACCTCTACAATGAGCAGTTCTTC. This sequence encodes CASSLSGDLYNEQFF.

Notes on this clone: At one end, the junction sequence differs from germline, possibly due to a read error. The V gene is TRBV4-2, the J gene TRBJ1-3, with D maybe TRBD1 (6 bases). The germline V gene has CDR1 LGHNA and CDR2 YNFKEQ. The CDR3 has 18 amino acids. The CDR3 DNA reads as TGTGCCAGCAGCCAAGAGGGCGGCGGGGGCTACGAGGGAAGCACCATATATTTT. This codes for CASSQEGGGGYEGSTIYF.

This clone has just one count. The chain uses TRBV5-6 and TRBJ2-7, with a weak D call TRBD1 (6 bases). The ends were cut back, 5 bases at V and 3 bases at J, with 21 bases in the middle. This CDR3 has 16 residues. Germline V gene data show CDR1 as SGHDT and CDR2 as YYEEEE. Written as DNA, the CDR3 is TGTGCCAGCAGTCCCTACAGGGCCGAAGGCCACTACGAGCAGTACTTC. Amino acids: CASSPYRAEGHYEQYF. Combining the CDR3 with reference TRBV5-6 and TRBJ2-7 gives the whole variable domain DAGVTQSPTHLIKTRGQQVTLRCSPKSGHDTVSWYQQALGQGPQFIFQYYEEEERQRGNFPDRFSGHQFPNYSSELNVNALLLGDSALYLCASSPYRAEGHYEQYFGPGTRLTVT.

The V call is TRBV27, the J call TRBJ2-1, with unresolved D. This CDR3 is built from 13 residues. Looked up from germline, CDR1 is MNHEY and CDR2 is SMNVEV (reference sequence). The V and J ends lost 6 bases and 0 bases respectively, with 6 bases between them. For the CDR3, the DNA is TGTGCCAGCAGAAGGAGCTCCTACAATGAGCAGTTCTTC. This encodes CASRRSSYNEQFF.

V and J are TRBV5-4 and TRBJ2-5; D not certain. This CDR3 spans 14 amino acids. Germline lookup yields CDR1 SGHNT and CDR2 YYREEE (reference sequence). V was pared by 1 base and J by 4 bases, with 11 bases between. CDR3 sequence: CASSLRTSGETQYF. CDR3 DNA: TGTGCCAGCAGCTTGCGAACTTCGGGAGAGACCCAGTACTTC.

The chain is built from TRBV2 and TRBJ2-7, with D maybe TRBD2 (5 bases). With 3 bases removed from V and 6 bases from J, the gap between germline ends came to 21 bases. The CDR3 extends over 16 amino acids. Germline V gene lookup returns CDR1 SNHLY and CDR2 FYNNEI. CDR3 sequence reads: CASSDGPEGFPSEQYF. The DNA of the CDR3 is TGTGCCAGCAGTGACGGACCCGAGGGATTCCCCTCCGAGCAGTACTTC.

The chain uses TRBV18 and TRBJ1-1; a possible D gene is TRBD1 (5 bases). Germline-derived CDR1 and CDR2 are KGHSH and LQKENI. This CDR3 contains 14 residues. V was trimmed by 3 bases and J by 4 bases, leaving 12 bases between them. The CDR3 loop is CASSPFSGPTEAFF. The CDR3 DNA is TGTGCCAGCTCACCCTTTTCAGGGCCCACTGAAGCTTTCTTT.

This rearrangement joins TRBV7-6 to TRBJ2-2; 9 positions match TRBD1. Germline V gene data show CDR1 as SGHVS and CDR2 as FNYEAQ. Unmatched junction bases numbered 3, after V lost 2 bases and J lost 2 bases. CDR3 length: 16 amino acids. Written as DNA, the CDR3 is TGTGCCAGCAGCTTATGGGGACAGGGTAACACCGGGGAGCTGTTTTTT. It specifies CASSLWGQGNTGELFF.

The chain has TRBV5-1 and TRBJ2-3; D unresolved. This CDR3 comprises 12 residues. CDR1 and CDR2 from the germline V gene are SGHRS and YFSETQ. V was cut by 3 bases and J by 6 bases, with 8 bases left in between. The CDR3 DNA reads TGCGCCAGCAGCTCCGACGGGGATACGCAGTATTTT. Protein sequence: CASSSDGDTQYF.

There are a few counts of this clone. DNA for the CDR3: TGTGCCAGCTCACCGGAACAATACGAGCAGTACTTC. This codes for CASSPEQYEQYF. The rearrangement links TRBV18 to TRBJ2-7, with D uncertain. Deletions cut 3 bases from V and 4 bases from J, with 7 bases between. Germline-derived CDR1 and CDR2 are KGHSH and LQKENI. The CDR3 runs to 12 residues. The whole variable domain, remainder taken from reference TRBV18 and TRBJ2-7, is NAGVMQNPRHLVRRRGQEARLRCSPMKGHSHVYWYRQLPEEGLKFMVYLQKENIIDESGMPKERFSAEFPKEGPSILRIQQVVRGDSAAYFCASSPEQYEQYFGPGTRLTVT.

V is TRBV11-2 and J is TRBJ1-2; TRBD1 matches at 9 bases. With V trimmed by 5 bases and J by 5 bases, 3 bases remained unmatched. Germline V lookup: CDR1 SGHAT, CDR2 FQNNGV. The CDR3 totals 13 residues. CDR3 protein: CASSPDRGYGYTF. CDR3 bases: TGTGCCAGCAGCCCCGACAGGGGGTATGGCTACACCTTC.

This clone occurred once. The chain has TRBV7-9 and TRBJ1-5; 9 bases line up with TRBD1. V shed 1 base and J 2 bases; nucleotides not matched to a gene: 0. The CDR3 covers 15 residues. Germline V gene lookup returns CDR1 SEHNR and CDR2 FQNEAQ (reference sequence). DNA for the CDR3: TGTGCCAGCAGCTTAGGGACAGGGGGCAATCAGCCCCAGCATTTT. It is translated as CASSLGTGGNQPQHF. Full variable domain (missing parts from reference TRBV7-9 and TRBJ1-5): DTGVSQNPRHKITKRGQNVTFRCDPISEHNRLYWYRQTLGQGPEFLTYFQNEAQLEKSRLLSDRFSAERPKGSFSTLEIQRTEQGDSAMYLCASSLGTGGNQPQHFGDGTRLSIL.

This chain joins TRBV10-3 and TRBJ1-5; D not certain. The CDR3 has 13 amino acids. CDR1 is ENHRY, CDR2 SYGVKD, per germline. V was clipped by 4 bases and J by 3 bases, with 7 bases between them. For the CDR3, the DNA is TGTGCCATCAGTGGCCGGGACAATCAGCCCCAGCATTTT. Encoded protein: CAISGRDNQPQHF.

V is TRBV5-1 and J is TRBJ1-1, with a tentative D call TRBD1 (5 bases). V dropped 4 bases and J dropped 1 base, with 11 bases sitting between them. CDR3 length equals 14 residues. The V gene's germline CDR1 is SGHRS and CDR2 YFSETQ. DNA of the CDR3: TGCGCCAGCAGCCGCTCAAGGGGGAACACTGAAGCTTTCTTT. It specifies CASSRSRGNTEAFF.

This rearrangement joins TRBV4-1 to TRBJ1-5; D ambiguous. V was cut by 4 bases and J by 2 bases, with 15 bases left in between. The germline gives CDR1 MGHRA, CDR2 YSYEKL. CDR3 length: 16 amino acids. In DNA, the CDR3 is TGCGCCAGCAGCCGAGGTACCCAACCGGGCAATCAGCCCCAGCATTTT. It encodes CASSRGTQPGNQPQHF.

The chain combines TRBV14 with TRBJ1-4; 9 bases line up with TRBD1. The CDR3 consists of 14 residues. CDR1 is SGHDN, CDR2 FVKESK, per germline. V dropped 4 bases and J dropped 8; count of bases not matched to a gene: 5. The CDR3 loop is CASSPTTGGEKLFF. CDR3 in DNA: TGTGCCAGCAGCCCAACGACAGGGGGAGAAAAACTGTTTTTT.

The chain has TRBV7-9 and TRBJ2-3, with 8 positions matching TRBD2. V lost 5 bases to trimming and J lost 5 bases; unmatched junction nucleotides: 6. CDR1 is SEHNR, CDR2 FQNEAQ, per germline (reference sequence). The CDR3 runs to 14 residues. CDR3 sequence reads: CASSRDLAGDTQYF. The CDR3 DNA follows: TGTGCCAGCAGCCGTGATCTAGCGGGAGATACGCAGTATTTT.

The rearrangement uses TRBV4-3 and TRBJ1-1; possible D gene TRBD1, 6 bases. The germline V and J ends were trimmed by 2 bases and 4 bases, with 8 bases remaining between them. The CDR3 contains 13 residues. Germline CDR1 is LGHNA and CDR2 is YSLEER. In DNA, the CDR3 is TGCGCCAGCAGCCAACCGGACAGCACTGAAGCTTTCTTT. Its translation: CASSQPDSTEAFF.